This record covers a single TCR beta chain. Profiling relied on immunoSEQ multiplex PCR, and the TCRdb table lists in-frame clones only, not all of them. Of over 65,000 clones in the sample, 88% are singletons; the top ten hold 6.9%. This sample stems from a study of T cell responses to AZD1222 COVID-19 vaccine. Germline values: CDR1 LGHDT, CDR2 YNNKEL (reference sequence). V was clipped by 6 bases and J by 1 base, with 4 bases between them. The CDR3 runs 13 residues. V is TRBV3-1 (or the pseudogene TRBV3-2) and J is TRBJ2-6, with D unclear. This TCR was recovered from an adult who received the AZD1222 COVID-19 vaccine. Sequenced here: peripheral blood, sampled 28 days after the second AZD1222 dose. CDR3 region: CASSLSGANVLTF. CDR3 DNA sequence: TGTGCCAGCAGTTTATCTGGGGCCAACGTCCTGACTTTC.